This T cell receptor (beta chain) was sequenced in a study of monozygotic twins with inflammatory bowel disease. TCRdb reanalyzed the 5' RACE reads and collapses them to one entry per CDR3 protein, without DNA. This sample contains 80,000 or so distinct CDR3 sequences. The V gene's germline CDR1 is SGHRS and CDR2 YFSETQ. This CDR3 is 11 amino acids long. This receptor was taken from a human donor with ulcerative colitis or Crohn's disease, or a healthy co-twin of an affected twin (not recorded which). Specimen: blood. The chain recombines TRBV5-1 with TRBJ1-4; checking the TCRdb D call of TRBD1 is not possible without DNA. The CDR3 loop is CASRQGEKLFF.